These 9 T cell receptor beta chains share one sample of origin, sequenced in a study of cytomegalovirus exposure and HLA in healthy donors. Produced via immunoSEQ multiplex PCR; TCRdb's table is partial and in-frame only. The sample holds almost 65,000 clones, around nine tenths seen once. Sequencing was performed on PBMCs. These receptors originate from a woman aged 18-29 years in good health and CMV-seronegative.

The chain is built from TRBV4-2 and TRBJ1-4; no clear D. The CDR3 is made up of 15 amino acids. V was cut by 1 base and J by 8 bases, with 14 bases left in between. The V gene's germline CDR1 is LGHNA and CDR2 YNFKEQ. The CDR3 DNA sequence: TGTGCCAGCAGCCAAGTTTTAGGTGGAGGAGAAAAACTGTTTTTT. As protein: CASSQVLGGGEKLFF.

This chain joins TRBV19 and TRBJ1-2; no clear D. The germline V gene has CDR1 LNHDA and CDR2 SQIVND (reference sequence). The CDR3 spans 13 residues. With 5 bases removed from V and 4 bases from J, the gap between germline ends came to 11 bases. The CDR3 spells CASSRELLYGYTF. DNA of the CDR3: TGTGCCAGTAGTCGAGAACTACTCTATGGCTACACCTTC.

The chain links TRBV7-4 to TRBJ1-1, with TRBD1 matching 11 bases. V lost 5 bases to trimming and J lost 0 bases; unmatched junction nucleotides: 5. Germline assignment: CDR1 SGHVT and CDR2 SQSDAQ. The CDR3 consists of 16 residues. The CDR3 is CASSQGTGGMNTEAFF. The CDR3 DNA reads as TGTGCCAGCAGCCAAGGGACAGGGGGAATGAACACTGAAGCTTTCTTT.

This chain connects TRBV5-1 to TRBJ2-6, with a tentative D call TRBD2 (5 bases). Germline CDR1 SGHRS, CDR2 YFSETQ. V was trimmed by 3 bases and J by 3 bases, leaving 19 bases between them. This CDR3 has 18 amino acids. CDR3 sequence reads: CASSYLTGTPHGANVLTF. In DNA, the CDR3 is TGCGCCAGCAGCTATCTAACGGGAACCCCTCATGGGGCCAACGTCCTGACTTTC.

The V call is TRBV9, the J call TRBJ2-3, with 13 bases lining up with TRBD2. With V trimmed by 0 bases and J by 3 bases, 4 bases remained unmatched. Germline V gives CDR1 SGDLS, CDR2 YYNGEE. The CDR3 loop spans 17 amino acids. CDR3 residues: CASSVAPGLAGTDTQYF. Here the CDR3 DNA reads TGTGCCAGCAGCGTAGCCCCGGGACTAGCGGGAACAGATACGCAGTATTTT.

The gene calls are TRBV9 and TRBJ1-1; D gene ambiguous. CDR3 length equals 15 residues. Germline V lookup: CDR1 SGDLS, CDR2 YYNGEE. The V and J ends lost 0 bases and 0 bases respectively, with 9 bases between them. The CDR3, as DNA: TGTGCCAGCAGCGTAGCTACGCGGATGAACACTGAAGCTTTCTTT. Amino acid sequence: CASSVATRMNTEAFF.

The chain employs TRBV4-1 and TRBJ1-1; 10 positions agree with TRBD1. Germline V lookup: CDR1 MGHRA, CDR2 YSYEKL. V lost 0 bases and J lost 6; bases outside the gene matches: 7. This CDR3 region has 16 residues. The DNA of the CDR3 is TGCGCCAGCAGCCAAGATAGGGGACAGGGGTTCCCTGAAGCTTTCTTT. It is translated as CASSQDRGQGFPEAFF.

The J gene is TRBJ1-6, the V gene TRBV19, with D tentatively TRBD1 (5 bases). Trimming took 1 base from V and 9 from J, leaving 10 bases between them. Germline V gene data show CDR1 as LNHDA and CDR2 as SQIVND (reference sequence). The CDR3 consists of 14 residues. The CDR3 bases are TGTGCCAGTAGTATAGGGCAGGGCGGTTCACCCCTCCACTTT. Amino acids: CASSIGQGGSPLHF. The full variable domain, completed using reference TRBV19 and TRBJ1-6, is DGGITQSPKYLFRKEGQNVTLSCEQNLNHDAMYWYRQDPGQGLRLIYYSQIVNDFQKGDIAEGYSVSREKKESFPLTVTSAQKNPTAFYLCASSIGQGGSPLHFGNGTRLTVT.

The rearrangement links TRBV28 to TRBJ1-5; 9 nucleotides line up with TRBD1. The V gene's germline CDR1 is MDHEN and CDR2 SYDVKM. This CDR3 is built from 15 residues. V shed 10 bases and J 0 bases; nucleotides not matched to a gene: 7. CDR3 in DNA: TGTGCCATCCTACAGGGGGCCAATAGCAATCAGCCCCAGCATTTT. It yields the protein CAILQGANSNQPQHF.